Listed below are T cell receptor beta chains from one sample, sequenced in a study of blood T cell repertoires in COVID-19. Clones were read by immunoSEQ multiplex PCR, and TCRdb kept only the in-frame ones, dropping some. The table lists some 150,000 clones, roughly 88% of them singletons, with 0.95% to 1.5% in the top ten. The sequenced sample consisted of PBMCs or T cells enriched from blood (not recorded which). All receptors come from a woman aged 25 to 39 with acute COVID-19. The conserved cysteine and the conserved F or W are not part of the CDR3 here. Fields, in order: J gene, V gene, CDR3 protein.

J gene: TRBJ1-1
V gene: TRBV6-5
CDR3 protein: ASSSDRVNTEAF

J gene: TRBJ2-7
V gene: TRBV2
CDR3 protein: AMNGRDTWTSGSVYEQY

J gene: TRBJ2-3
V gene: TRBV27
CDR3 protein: ASSYDRSDTQY

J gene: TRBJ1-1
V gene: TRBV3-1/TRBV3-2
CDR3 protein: ASSQGGNTEAF

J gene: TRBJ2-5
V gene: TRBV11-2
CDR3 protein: ASSPSGGQETQY

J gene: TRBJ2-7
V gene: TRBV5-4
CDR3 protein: ASSLGGLAGSYEQY

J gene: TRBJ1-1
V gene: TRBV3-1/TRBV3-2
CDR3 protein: ASSAGGIAEAF

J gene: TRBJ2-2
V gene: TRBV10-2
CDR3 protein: ASSLLAGETGELF

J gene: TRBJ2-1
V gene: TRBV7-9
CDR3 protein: ASSPMRGGSYNEQF

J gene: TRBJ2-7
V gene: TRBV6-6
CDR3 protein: ASSYPGLSYEQY

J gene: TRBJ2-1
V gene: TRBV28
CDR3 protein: ASSQTGQGSYNEQF

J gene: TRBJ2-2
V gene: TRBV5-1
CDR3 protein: ASRPDSNTGELF

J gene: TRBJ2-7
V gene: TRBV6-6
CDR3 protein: ASRPPSTGKYEQY

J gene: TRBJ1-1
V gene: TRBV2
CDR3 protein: ASSEGARTEAF

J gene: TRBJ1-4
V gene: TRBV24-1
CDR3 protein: ATSGGRDATNEKLF

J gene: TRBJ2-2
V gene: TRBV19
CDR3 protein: ASSIQWAGGELF

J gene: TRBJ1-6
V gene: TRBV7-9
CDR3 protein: ASSPGGTGHNSPLH

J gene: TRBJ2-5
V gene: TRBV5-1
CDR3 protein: ASSRSETQY

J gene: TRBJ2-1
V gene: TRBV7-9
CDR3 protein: ASSLARGSGNNEQF

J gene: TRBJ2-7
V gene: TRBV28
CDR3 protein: ASSLEGTGAYEQY